The 7 T cell receptor beta chains listed next were all sequenced from one sample in a study of cytomegalovirus exposure and HLA in healthy donors. Both 60 Vbeta primers and 13 Jbeta primers went into the PCR. Using immunoSEQ multiplex PCR, the repertoire was profiled, and TCRdb retains in-frame clones only, with some absent. The sample yields 95,000 to 150,000 clones, roughly 80% seen once. The sample taken for sequencing was PBMCs. The receptors originated from a man aged 50 to 60 in good health and CMV-seronegative.

The chain joins TRBV5-4 to TRBJ1-4, with 10 bases that match TRBD1. V lost 4 bases to trimming and J lost 5 bases; unmatched junction nucleotides: 11. The length of the CDR3 is 17 residues. Germline V gives CDR1 SGHNT, CDR2 YYREEE (reference sequence). In DNA, the CDR3 is TGTGCCAGCAGCCTAGGGACAGGGGCGAGGGGGAATGAAAAACTGTTTTTT. Encoded protein: CASSLGTGARGNEKLFF.

This sequence joins TRBV6-5 and TRBJ2-7, with 10 bases fitting TRBD1. The V and J ends lost 2 bases and 4 bases, in that order; junction bases with no gene match: 5. CDR3 length: 15 residues. Germline V gene data show CDR1 as MNHEY and CDR2 as SVGAGI. The CDR3 loop is CASSYRGTGVYEQYF. CDR3 sequence (DNA): TGTGCCAGCAGTTACCGGGGGACAGGGGTTTACGAGCAGTACTTC.

This clone was detected once. The junction differs from germline at one of its ends, possibly a read error. The J gene is TRBJ1-1, the V gene TRBV7-9; D is undetermined. This CDR3 has 14 amino acids. The germline gives CDR1 SEHNR, CDR2 FQNEAQ (reference sequence). In DNA form, the CDR3 reads TGTTCCAGCAGTTTATCCGGAGACCCCTCTGAAGCTTTCTTT. Protein sequence: CSSSLSGDPSEAFF.

For the CDR3, the DNA is TGCGCCAGCAGTCCTCTAGGGGTATCTGGAAACACCATATATTTT. Its protein is CASSPLGVSGNTIYF. The chain links TRBV5-1 to TRBJ1-3, with D perhaps TRBD1 (5 bases). The CDR3 totals 15 residues. Germline V gene data show CDR1 as SGHRS and CDR2 as YFSETQ. Trimming left V 5 bases short and J 1 base short, with 13 bases between.

The rearrangement joins TRBV28 to TRBJ1-2; 7 positions match TRBD1. Germline V lookup: CDR1 MDHEN, CDR2 SYDVKM. J was trimmed by 7 bases and V by 2 bases; bases with no gene match: 7. The CDR3 consists of 14 residues. This chain's CDR3 is CASSLAGQVIGYTF. CDR3 nucleotides: TGTGCCAGCAGTTTAGCCGGACAGGTTATTGGCTACACCTTC.

This clone came up a few times. The CDR3 is CASRAGGPVYGYTF. CDR3 DNA: TGTGCCAGCAGGGCAGGGGGGCCCGTCTATGGCTACACCTTC. This chain uses TRBV28 with TRBJ1-2, with TRBD1 matching over 7 bases. The V segment lost 6 bases and the J segment 4 bases; nucleotides outside the gene matches: 8. The CDR3 runs 14 residues. Germline values: CDR1 MDHEN, CDR2 SYDVKM.

The J gene is TRBJ2-7, the V gene TRBV28; D gene ambiguous. The V end was cut by 7 bases, the J end by 3 bases, with 10 bases between. The CDR3 has 12 amino acids. Germline V gives CDR1 MDHEN, CDR2 SYDVKM. Written as DNA, the CDR3 is TGTGCCAGCACCTCCAACAGCTACGAGCAGTACTTC. Encoded protein: CASTSNSYEQYF.